A selection of T cell receptor beta chains follows, all from one sample in a study of response to subunit inactivated influenza vaccine. TCRdb called the RT-PCR reads again in MiXCR, with one record for every CDR3 protein. Here the sample spans some 540,000 distinct CDR3 sequences, under 30% being singletons. These data also featured in a second study, about T cells expressing NK-cell markers.

The sample here was CD4+ T cells sorted from PBMCs, taken about 11 days after vaccination. These receptor sequences come from a man aged 50 or older who received an inactivated influenza vaccine. Each CDR3 is given with its conserved first and last residue. Not every row has a clone size; where given, it reads once, few, many or a size class.

V	size	length	J	CDR3
TRBV6-5	.	18	TRBJ1-2	CASSYSVSEGPYNYGYTF
TRBV5-1	few	16	TRBJ2-3	CASSPRGGTRSDTQYF
TRBV11-2	few	15	TRBJ1-4	CASSLFGRQGRKLFF
TRBV5-1	many	13	TRBJ2-5	CASSRTAQETQYF
TRBV20-1	.	14	TRBJ1-1	CSARTRGGNTEAFF
TRBV30	.	13	TRBJ2-1	CAWSAGLDNEQFF
TRBV30	many	13	TRBJ2-1	CAWSVMFRQGPFF
TRBV2	few	21	TRBJ2-7	CASSEGIGRRLLASYSYEQYF
TRBV3-1	.	17	TRBJ2-5	CASSQDLFGTAKETQYF
TRBV12-3/TRBV12-4	few	14	TRBJ1-1	CASSVSGVATEAFF
TRBV4-3	few	17	TRBJ2-1	CASRHNLGLAGGSEQFF
TRBV5-1	few	13	TRBJ2-2	CASSADSTGELFF
TRBV7-2	medium-sized	15	TRBJ2-3	CASSLAGAGADTQYF
TRBV19	few	15	TRBJ2-5	CASSTGQISQGSQYF
TRBV5-1	.	15	TRBJ2-1	CASSLEGHLADEQFF
TRBV6-1	.	16	TRBJ1-5	CASSRTEGNSNQPQHF
TRBV19	.	20	TRBJ2-1	CASTPLGSGRAWGSLNEQFF
TRBV7-2	once	13	TRBJ2-7	CASSLKLGAEQYF
TRBV29-1	.	12	TRBJ2-7	CSVATIAYEQYF
TRBV29-1	.	11	TRBJ2-7	CSVGTVSEQYF
TRBV29-1	.	15	TRBJ2-3	CSVNLGLALADTQYF
TRBV5-1	few	14	TRBJ2-5	CASSSGRERETQYF
TRBV20-1	.	15	TRBJ2-1	CSARDGQRIYNEQFF
TRBV24-1	few	14	TRBJ2-3	CATRGRGAGDTQYF
TRBV9	.	15	TRBJ2-5	CASSVATRSEETQYF
TRBV4-3	.	16	TRBJ2-1	CASSQDAGGYYNEQFF
TRBV7-2	.	15	TRBJ2-2	CASSLRSDHTGELFF
TRBV12-3/TRBV12-4	few	19	TRBJ2-7	CASSPEGLAGGRASYEQYF
TRBV7-2	.	15	TRBJ2-3	CASSLVAGDWDTQYF
TRBV25-1	.	15	TRBJ2-5	CASSAPEGGDETQYF
TRBV27	.	15	TRBJ2-3	CASSLFWVETDTQYF
TRBV7-9	.	17	TRBJ2-3	CASSPGYGTSSTDTQYF
TRBV5-1	.	14	TRBJ2-7	CASRSGTGRDEQYF
TRBV19	.	13	TRBJ2-7	CASSGHGPYEQYF
TRBV20-1	.	15	TRBJ2-3	CSARDGGASTDTQYF
TRBV5-1	.	14	TRBJ2-7	CASSLKGTSGEQYF
TRBV10-3	few	15	TRBJ2-1	CAISRSGQGNNEQFF
TRBV20-1	few	13	TRBJ2-1	CSALTGNNNEQFF
TRBV12-3/TRBV12-4	few	11	TRBJ1-1	CASKRGLEAFF
TRBV7-9	.	14	TRBJ1-6	CASSLVGDNSPLHF
TRBV7-2	.	13	TRBJ1-4	CASSLGPTERLFF
TRBV29-1	.	12	TRBJ1-1	CSVTGINTEAFF
TRBV20-1	.	20	TRBJ2-5	CSARPVGTSGRAFAQETQYF
TRBV12-3/TRBV12-4	.	14	TRBJ2-4	CASSLSGGINIQYF
TRBV7-9	.	17	TRBJ2-7	CASSLVEGALQSYEQYF
TRBV7-9	.	16	TRBJ2-5	CASSSDRFQGSRTQYF
TRBV3-1	medium-sized	13	TRBJ2-7	CASSRQGAYEQYF
TRBV11-2	.	13	TRBJ2-3	CASSLDRGGTQYF
TRBV18	few	15	TRBJ2-5	CASSPPAGGQRTQYF
TRBV7-2	few	13	TRBJ2-3	CASSLTVRGTQYF
TRBV13	.	15	TRBJ1-6	CASSRRPEGNSPLHF
TRBV3-1	few	12	TRBJ2-2	CASVLGTGELFF
TRBV20-1	.	12	TRBJ2-7	CSARQGDSEQYF
TRBV20-1	.	14	TRBJ2-7	CSAIPPQGNYEQYF
TRBV7-2	.	16	TRBJ2-1	CASSSKGLGSYNEQFF
TRBV4-3	few	17	TRBJ2-2	CASSQLGLARSPGELFF
TRBV15	.	15	TRBJ2-3	CATSRDPERTDTQYF
TRBV12-3/TRBV12-4	.	13	TRBJ1-5	CASSGGRNQPQHF
TRBV2	.	14	TRBJ2-2	CASQRERNTGELFF